This TCR beta chain was identified during a study of shared clonotypes between healthy human individuals. In germline, CDR1 is SGHTA, CDR2 FQGNSA. Between the trimmed V and J ends, which lost 5 bases and 7 bases, there was a span of 13 bases. This CDR3 contains 13 residues. Sequencing was performed with immunoSEQ multiplex PCR; in TCRdb, only in-frame clones are kept and a portion is missing. The sample has hundreds of thousands of clones, around 77% seen once; the top ten hold approximately 12%. Sequenced sample: PBMCs. This clonotype was obtained from a woman between 40 and 50 years old in good health. Some clones in this sample may be carry-over from other donors' samples. The gene calls are TRBV7-2 and TRBJ2-3, with D possibly being TRBD1 (5 bases). CDR3 protein: CASSPLGANTQYF. CDR3 nucleotide sequence: TGTGCCAGCAGCCCCCTTGGGGCCAATACGCAGTATTTT. The variable domain in full, with the rest retrieved from reference TRBV7-2 and TRBJ2-3, is GAGVSQSPSNKVTEKGKDVELRCDPISGHTALYWYRQSLGQGLEFLIYFQGNSAPDKSGLPSDRFSAERTGGSVSTLTIQRTQQEDSAVYLCASSPLGANTQYFGPGTRLTVL.